This T cell receptor beta chain was captured by sequencing in a study of blood T cells in healthy people across ages. Study at large: Template switching captured about one barcoded beta molecule per two T cells. Findings and caveats of the study: Roughly linear age-related decline in beta diversity appeared, significant by age roughly 40. Estimates of diversity drawn from one million T cells were considered underestimates. Possibly, changes in expanded clonotypes were confounded because donor CMV status was unknown.

A sample-barcoded 5' primer and a J-beta primer mix were used in a second PCR of roughly 7 to 11 cycles. MiXCR, applied by TCRdb to the 5' RACE reads, yields one record per CDR3 protein. The data hold approximately 800,000 distinct CDR3 sequences, with more than 45% observed a single time. This clonotype was observed a handful of times. Its antigen is not identified. The sample was blood. This clonotype was sampled from a man aged 25 to 40 in good health.

The CDR3 region has the DNA TGTGCCAGCTCGCGATGGGCTAGCGGGGGGTCGGATGAGCAGTTCTTC. It encodes CASSRWASGGSDEQFF. The chain has TRBV18 and TRBJ2-1; the match to TRBD2 covers 11 bases. Unmatched junction bases numbered 12, after V lost 6 bases and J lost 8 bases. The germline V gene encodes CDR1 KGHSH and CDR2 LQKENI. This CDR3 contains 16 residues.